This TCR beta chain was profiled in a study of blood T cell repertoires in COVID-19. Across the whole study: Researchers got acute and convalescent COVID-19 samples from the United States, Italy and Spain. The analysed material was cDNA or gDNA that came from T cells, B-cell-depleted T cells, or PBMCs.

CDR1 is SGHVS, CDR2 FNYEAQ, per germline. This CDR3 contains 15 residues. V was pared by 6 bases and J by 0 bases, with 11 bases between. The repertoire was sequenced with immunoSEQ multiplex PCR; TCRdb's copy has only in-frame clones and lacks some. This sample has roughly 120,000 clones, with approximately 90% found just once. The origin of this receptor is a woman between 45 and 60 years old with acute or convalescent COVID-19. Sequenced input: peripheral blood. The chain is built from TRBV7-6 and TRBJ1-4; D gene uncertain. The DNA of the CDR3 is TGTGCCAGCAGACAGCTCTCTGCAACTAATGAAAAACTGTTTTTT. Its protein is CASRQLSATNEKLFF.